These 13 T cell receptor beta chains were all obtained from the same sample, sequenced in a study of a mutant IDH1 vaccine in newly diagnosed glioma (dated by TCRdb to about 2021). Library creation used the immunoSEQ multiplex PCR assay. TCRdb stores this immuneACCESS table with in-frame sequences only. Part of the clones is absent; in the studies checked, under half of the shortfall reflects unresolved V genes, and no reason is known for the rest. This sample comprises roughly 74,000 clones, about 85% of them detected only once. The ten largest account for roughly 0.78% of the sample. No antigen has been assigned to these receptors. What this sample's time point label stands for: week 23, last vaccination. Each vaccine dose, consisting of 300 ug of a 20-mer mutant IDH1 peptide in Montanide, was administered subcutaneously with topical imiquimod. Material: PBMCs, obtained from a glioma patient whose treatment included an IDH1 peptide vaccine. The receptors shown here come from a woman between 45 and 60 years old with glioma.

This clone was seen ten or more times. Other nucleotide sequences in the sample specify the same CDR3. CDR3 sequence reads: CASSLGTGPAYEQYF. Written as DNA, the CDR3 is TGCGCCAGCAGCTTAGGGACAGGGCCCGCTTACGAGCAGTACTTC. This chain uses TRBV5-1 with TRBJ2-7, with 9 bases lining up with TRBD1. The length of the CDR3 is 15 residues. V dropped 2 bases and J dropped 4; count of bases not matched to a gene: 7. The V gene's germline CDR1 is SGHRS and CDR2 YFSETQ.

In its sample, this clone was seen once. The V gene is TRBV28, the J gene TRBJ1-4; no reliable D call. The length of the CDR3 is 15 residues. Trimming pared 5 bases from V and 3 bases from J, leaving 13 bases between. Germline CDR1 MDHEN, CDR2 SYDVKM. Written as DNA, the CDR3 is TGTGCCAGCAGTCTAGTCATCATGCCTAATGAAAAACTGTTTTTT. It codes for CASSLVIMPNEKLFF. The variable domain in full, completed from reference TRBV28 and TRBJ1-4, reads DVKVTQSSRYLVKRTGEKVFLECVQDMDHENMFWYRQDPGLGLRLIYFSYDVKMKEKGDIPEGYSVSREKKERFSLILESASTNQTSMYLCASSLVIMPNEKLFFGSGTQLSVL.

The gene calls are TRBV5-6 and TRBJ1-5; 7 bases line up with TRBD1. The germline V gene has CDR1 SGHDT and CDR2 YYEEEE. With V trimmed by 3 bases and J by 0 bases, 6 bases remained unmatched. The length of the CDR3 is 16 residues. The CDR3 loop is CASSWNRGYSNQPQHF. The CDR3 DNA reads as TGTGCCAGCAGCTGGAACAGGGGATATAGCAATCAGCCCCAGCATTTT.

The chain links TRBV5-1 to TRBJ2-5; 7 bases agree with TRBD1. This CDR3 has 16 residues. V lost 4 bases, J lost 6 bases, and 15 bases stayed unmatched. Germline V gives CDR1 SGHRS, CDR2 YFSETQ. The CDR3 bases are TGCGCCAGCAGCCCCTCGGGGACAGCAGACGGGAAGACCCAGTACTTC. This gives the protein CASSPSGTADGKTQYF. Based on the CDR3 plus reference TRBV5-1 and TRBJ2-5, the full variable domain is KAGVTQTPRYLIKTRGQQVTLSCSPISGHRSVSWYQQTPGQGLQFLFEYFSETQRNKGNFPGRFSGRQFSNSRSEMNVSTLELGDSALYLCASSPSGTADGKTQYFGPGTRLLVL.

The V call is TRBV7-9, the J call TRBJ2-5; D remains ambiguous. Per germline, CDR1 SEHNR and CDR2 FQNEAQ (reference sequence). The CDR3 is 14 amino acids. V was trimmed by 1 base and J by 7 bases, leaving 13 bases between them. The CDR3 spells CASSLGPTLGTQYF. The CDR3 DNA is TGTGCCAGCAGCTTAGGCCCAACCCTGGGGACCCAGTACTTC.

The chain recombines TRBV25-1 with TRBJ2-7; TRBD1 agrees at 12 bases. Germline CDR1 MGHDK, CDR2 SYGVNS. The CDR3 spans 18 residues. V lost 8 bases, J lost 6 bases, and 20 bases stayed unmatched. In nucleotides, the CDR3 is TGTGCCAGCGAAATGGGGACAGGGGGCAGTTGGGTCGTTGGCGAGCAGTACTTC. Translation gives CASEMGTGGSWVVGEQYF.

The chain joins TRBV5-1 to TRBJ2-3; 15 bases fit TRBD2. J was trimmed by 2 bases and V by 7 bases; bases with no gene match: 2. CDR1 and CDR2 (germline): SGHRS, YFSETQ. This CDR3 region has 15 residues. The CDR3 reads CASGTSGRPTDTQYF. The CDR3 DNA follows: TGCGCCAGCGGGACTAGCGGGAGGCCCACAGATACGCAGTATTTT.

The chain has TRBV5-4 and TRBJ2-4, with D possibly being TRBD1 (6 bases). Trimming left V 0 bases short and J 9 bases short, with 10 bases between. The CDR3 spans 13 residues. CDR1 and CDR2 from the germline V gene are SGHNT and YYREEE (reference sequence). The CDR3 spells CASSLDRDGIQYF. The CDR3, as DNA: TGTGCCAGCAGCTTGGACAGGGATGGCATTCAGTACTTC.

This chain joins TRBV21-1 and TRBJ2-7; TRBD1, the table's D call, lacks a check against the DNA. TRBV21-1 is described as a pseudogene. This CDR3 spans 14 amino acids. CDR3 in amino acids: CASSKARVRGEQYF. The CDR3 DNA reads as TGTGCCAGCAGCAAAGCGCGTGTCAGGGGCGAGCAGTACTTC.

This clone was recorded a few times. The chain uses TRBV5-4 and TRBJ2-7; D is unresolved. This CDR3 is built from 14 residues. Between the trimmed V and J ends, which lost 4 bases and 0 bases, there was a span of 11 bases. The V gene's germline CDR1 is SGHNT and CDR2 YYREEE (reference sequence). CDR3 DNA sequence: TGTGCCAGCAGCCGTGGCCCGAGCTCCTACGAGCAGTACTTC. Protein: CASSRGPSSYEQYF.

This clone was detected only once. The chain has TRBV4-2 and TRBJ1-3, with 7 bases matching TRBD1. CDR1 and CDR2 (germline): LGHNA, YNFKEQ. The CDR3 is 19 residues long. Trimming cost V 4 bases and J 4 bases; bases outside gene matches: 19. The CDR3 is CASSPSQGSPGVRGNTIYF. Written as DNA, the CDR3 is TGTGCCAGCAGCCCGTCACAGGGGTCTCCAGGGGTACGCGGAAACACCATATATTTT.

This chain uses TRBV27 with TRBJ2-2; possible D gene TRBD1, 5 bases. Trimming took off 6 bases at V and 1 base at J, with 6 bases between the two ends. This CDR3 is built from 13 residues. CDR1 and CDR2 (germline): MNHEY, SMNVEV (reference sequence). In nucleotides, the CDR3 is TGTGCCAGCAGCGGACAGAACACCGGGGAGCTGTTTTTT. Its protein product is CASSGQNTGELFF.

The chain has TRBV5-1 and TRBJ1-3; 8 positions match TRBD1. Germline-derived CDR1 and CDR2 are SGHRS and YFSETQ. There are 15 residues in the CDR3. Trimming cost V 4 bases and J 0 bases; bases outside gene matches: 3. The CDR3 region has the DNA TGCGCCAGCAGCGGAGACAGGGGCTCTGGAAACACCATATATTTT. Translated: CASSGDRGSGNTIYF. Complete variable domain (other parts from reference TRBV5-1 and TRBJ1-3): KAGVTQTPRYLIKTRGQQVTLSCSPISGHRSVSWYQQTPGQGLQFLFEYFSETQRNKGNFPGRFSGRQFSNSRSEMNVSTLELGDSALYLCASSGDRGSGNTIYFGEGSWLTVV.